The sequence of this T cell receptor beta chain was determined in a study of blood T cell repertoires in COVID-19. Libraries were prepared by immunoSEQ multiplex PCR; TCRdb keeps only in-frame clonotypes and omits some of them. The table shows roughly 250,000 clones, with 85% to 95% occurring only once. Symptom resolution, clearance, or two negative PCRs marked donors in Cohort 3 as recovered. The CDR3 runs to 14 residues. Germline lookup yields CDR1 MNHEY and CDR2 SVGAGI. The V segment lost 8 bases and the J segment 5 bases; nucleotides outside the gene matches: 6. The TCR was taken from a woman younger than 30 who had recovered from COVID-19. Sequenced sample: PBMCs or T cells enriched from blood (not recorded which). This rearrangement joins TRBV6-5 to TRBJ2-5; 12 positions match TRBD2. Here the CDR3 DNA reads TGTGCCAGCGGAAAACTAGCGGGGGGTGAGACCCAGTACTTC. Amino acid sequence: CASGKLAGGETQYF.